The rows below give T cell receptor beta chains drawn from one sample of a study of blood T cell repertoires in COVID-19. Some clones are missing from TCRdb's copy, which holds only in-frame ones; the method was immunoSEQ multiplex PCR. Of around 260,000 clones in the sample, approximately 86% are singletons; the top ten hold approximately 2%. The sequenced sample consisted of peripheral blood. The receptors were gathered from a man aged 25-45 years with active or convalescent COVID-19. The CDR3 runs from the conserved cysteine through the conserved F or W. The D gene is left open where the match is weak. Clone sizes are given selectively: once, few, many, or a class where the clone is expanded.

NA,TRBV5-5,TRBJ2-5,NA,TGTGCCAGCAGCCCGGACTGGCTACTCAAAGAGACCCAGTACTTC,CASSPDWLLKETQYF
NA,TRBV7-2,TRBJ1-5,TRBD1,TGTGCCAGCAGCTTAGGACAGGGAAAACATCAGCCCCAGCATTTT,CASSLGQGKHQPQHF
NA,TRBV3-1/TRBV3-2,TRBJ2-7,NA,TGTGCCAGCAGGGATGACGTGGGGGGCTCCTACGAGCAGTACTTC,CASRDDVGGSYEQYF
NA,TRBV7-2,TRBJ2-7,TRBD1,TGTGCCAGCAGCGCCAGGGACAGGCTCACCTACGAGCAGTACTTC,CASSARDRLTYEQYF
NA,TRBV7-2,TRBJ1-1,NA,TGTGCCAGCAGCTTAGAGCTTGTGGACAGAACAAACACTGAAGCTTTCTTT,CASSLELVDRTNTEAFF
NA,TRBV5-6,TRBJ1-5,TRBD1,TGTGCCAGCAGCTTATCAGGGGGCTATAATCAGCCCCAGCATTTT,CASSLSGGYNQPQHF
NA,TRBV29-1,TRBJ2-1,TRBD2,TGCAGCGTTGGTGGCGGGGGTTTCTCCTACAATGAGCAGTTCTTC,CSVGGGGFSYNEQFF
few,TRBV5-5,TRBJ1-5,NA,TGTGCCAGCAGAAAGGGGGGGATTGGCAATCAGCCCCAGCATTTT,CASRKGGIGNQPQHF
NA,TRBV27,TRBJ2-1,TRBD1,TGTGCCAGCAGTTCCTATTCCGGGACAGGTCCTTACAATGAGCAGTTCTTC,CASSSYSGTGPYNEQFF
NA,TRBV6-2/TRBV6-3,TRBJ2-7,TRBD1,TGTGCCAGCAGTTACCCCGCCGGACAGGGAAGTTTCCACGAGCAGTACTTC,CASSYPAGQGSFHEQYF
NA,TRBV4-2,TRBJ1-2,TRBD1,TGTGCCAGCAGCGGGAGGAGGGGACAGGGAAGAGATGGCTACACCTTC,CASSGRRGQGRDGYTF
NA,TRBV5-1,TRBJ1-3,TRBD1,TGCGCCAGCAGCTTTGATAGGGGGCCTGGAAACACCATATATTTT,CASSFDRGPGNTIYF
NA,TRBV19,TRBJ1-6,NA,TGTGCCAGTAGTATAGATTTATCCGGCTCCTATAATTCACCCCTCCACTTT,CASSIDLSGSYNSPLHF
NA,TRBV7-3,TRBJ1-1,TRBD1,TGTGCCAGCAGCGGCGACAGGGACACTGAAGCTTTCTTT,CASSGDRDTEAFF
NA,TRBV5-3,TRBJ2-7,TRBD1,TGTGCCAGAAGCTTGGCGCGGACAGGGGGCTGCTTTAGCTCCTACGAGCAGTACTTC,CARSLARTGGCFSSYEQYF
few,TRBV5-1,TRBJ2-2,NA,TGCGCCAGCAGCTCGCCGGTACAGGGTAAAACCGGGGAGCTGTTTTTT,CASSSPVQGKTGELFF
NA,TRBV5-6,TRBJ1-5,NA,TGTGCCAGCAGCGTGACAGGACTCTATAGCAATCAGCCCCAGCATTTT,CASSVTGLYSNQPQHF
NA,TRBV7-9,TRBJ2-7,TRBD1,TGTGCCAGCTCTATGGACAGGGCTTACGAGCAGTACTTC,CASSMDRAYEQYF
NA,TRBV30,TRBJ1-2,TRBD1,TGTGCCTGGATGGCTCTGGTTTGGGGGACAGGGGCCAGCTATGGCTACACCTTC,CAWMALVWGTGASYGYTF
NA,TRBV9,TRBJ2-1,TRBD1,TGTGCCAGCAGCTTGACCACCGGGACAGCCAATGAGCAGTTCTTC,CASSLTTGTANEQFF
NA,TRBV2,TRBJ1-1,NA,TGTGCCAGCAGTGTGGGCTGGCACACTGAAGCTTTCTTT,CASSVGWHTEAFF
NA,TRBV5-6,TRBJ1-2,NA,TGTGCCAGCAGCTTGCCGGGGAACTATGGCTACACCTTC,CASSLPGNYGYTF
NA,TRBV27,TRBJ1-2,TRBD1,TGTGCCAGCAGTGTCACCGGGACAGGTGAAGGCTACACCTTC,CASSVTGTGEGYTF
NA,TRBV10-1,TRBJ2-1,NA,TGCGCCAGCAGTGAGCATCCCGTAGAGGTGTACAATGAGCAGTTCTTC,CASSEHPVEVYNEQFF
NA,TRBV3-1/TRBV3-2,TRBJ2-5,NA,TGTGCCAGCAGCCGAACAGGTGACGAGACCCAGTACTTC,CASSRTGDETQYF
NA,TRBV10-3,TRBJ1-1,TRBD1,TGTGCCATCAGGGGCCAGGGGGAGGACACTGAAGCTTTCTTT,CAIRGQGEDTEAFF
NA,TRBV7-3,TRBJ2-5,NA,TGTGCCAGCAGCTTGAGAGCGGGCCGGGAGACCCAGTACTTC,CASSLRAGRETQYF
NA,TRBV27,TRBJ2-5,NA,TGTGCCAGCAGTCCCGATCCCGGGACAAGACTTCAAGAGACCCAGTACTTC,CASSPDPGTRLQETQYF
few,TRBV16,TRBJ2-1,NA,TGTGCCAGCAGCCAATCGGTGCGGTTTTCCTCAAATGAGCAGTTCTTC,CASSQSVRFSSNEQFF
NA,TRBV15,TRBJ1-5,NA,TGTGCCACCAGCCGACTTTGGCAGCCCCAGCATTTT,CATSRLWQPQHF
few,TRBV4-3,TRBJ2-1,TRBD1,TGCGCCAGCAGCCAAGAATACGGACAGGCTAAAGTGCAGTTCTTC,CASSQEYGQAKVQFF
NA,TRBV4-1,TRBJ1-6,NA,TGCGCCAGCAGCCAAGCATGGGATAGGGGTTCACCCCTCCACTTT,CASSQAWDRGSPLHF
NA,TRBV25-1,TRBJ1-5,NA,TGTGCCAGCAGTGCCTCAGGGTACAATCAGCCCCAGCATTTT,CASSASGYNQPQHF
NA,TRBV7-8,TRBJ2-3,TRBD2,TGTGCCAGCAGCTTCGCCGGGGGGGGCGATACGCAGTATTTT,CASSFAGGGDTQYF
NA,TRBV7-8,TRBJ2-5,TRBD2,TGTGCCAGCAGCTTAGATTGGGCGGGGCTACGGGGGGCCCAGTACTTC,CASSLDWAGLRGAQYF
NA,TRBV7-2,TRBJ2-3,NA,TGTGCCAGCAGCCTACAAGGGGGGGGGCGCGATACGCAGTATTTT,CASSLQGGGRDTQYF
NA,TRBV18,TRBJ1-1,NA,TGTGCCAGCTCACCTGTTCGGGTCGAGAACACTGAAGCTTTCTTT,CASSPVRVENTEAFF
NA,TRBV5-4,TRBJ2-7,NA,TGTGCCAGCAGCTTGGACTGGAGCTCCTACGAGCAGTACTTC,CASSLDWSSYEQYF
NA,TRBV5-4,TRBJ1-4,TRBD1,TGTGCCAGCAGCACAGGACAGGGCCCAACTAATGAAAAACTGTTTTTT,CASSTGQGPTNEKLFF
once,TRBV29-1,TRBJ1-1,NA,TGCAGCGTTGCCCGGGAAGACACTGAAGCTTTCTTT,CSVAREDTEAFF
NA,TRBV5-1,TRBJ1-2,TRBD1,TGCGCCAGCAGCTTGACAGGGGGTACTAACTATGGCTACACCTTC,CASSLTGGTNYGYTF
NA,TRBV15,TRBJ2-7,NA,TGTGCCACCAGCAGAGATCTGGGGGGAACCTACGAGCAGTACTTC,CATSRDLGGTYEQYF
NA,TRBV6-5,TRBJ1-2,NA,TGTGCCAGCAGTTACTCGAAGGTAGAGGGTAACTATGGCTACACCTTC,CASSYSKVEGNYGYTF
NA,TRBV27,TRBJ2-7,TRBD2,TGTGCCAGCAGTTTAACCAGCGGGGTACTCTCCTACGAGCAGTACTTC,CASSLTSGVLSYEQYF
few,TRBV2,TRBJ1-1,NA,TGTGCCAGCACTATCATGGGAGTTAACACTGAAGCTTTCTTT,CASTIMGVNTEAFF
NA,TRBV9,TRBJ1-6,TRBD1,TGTGCCAGCAGCGGAGGGACAGGCGAACCCAATTCACCCCTCCACTTT,CASSGGTGEPNSPLHF
NA,TRBV9,TRBJ1-1,NA,TGTGCCAGCAGCTTCCGAGGATCGATGAACACTGAAGCTTTCTTT,CASSFRGSMNTEAFF
NA,TRBV12-3/TRBV12-4,TRBJ1-1,NA,TGTGCCAGCAGACCGACAGTGAACACTGAAGCTTTCTTT,CASRPTVNTEAFF
few,TRBV4-3,TRBJ1-3,TRBD1,TGCGCCAGCAGCCAAGCGTCGACAGGGACGGCCAACACCATATATTTT,CASSQASTGTANTIYF
NA,TRBV11-2,TRBJ2-5,NA,TGTGCCAGCAGCGAAGACGCAGGGACCCAGTACTTC,CASSEDAGTQYF
NA,TRBV6-2/TRBV6-3,TRBJ2-1,TRBD2,TGTGCCAGCAGCCCGGCGGGGGGGGCCTACAATGAGCAGTTCTTC,CASSPAGGAYNEQFF
NA,TRBV4-1,TRBJ2-6,NA,TGCGCCAGCAGCGAGAGTGGGGCCAACGTCCTGACTTTC,CASSESGANVLTF
NA,TRBV19,TRBJ1-6,NA,TGTGCCAGTAGTATTTTACAGGATAATTCACCCCTCCACTTT,CASSILQDNSPLHF
NA,TRBV7-2,TRBJ1-1,NA,TGTGCCAGCAGCTTAGCTCGGGGTAGCACTGAAGCTTTCTTT,CASSLARGSTEAFF
NA,TRBV6-5,TRBJ2-7,NA,TGTGCCAGCAGTTACTCCGCGGGGGCCCTATCCTACGAGCAGTACTTC,CASSYSAGALSYEQYF
few,TRBV7-8,TRBJ2-1,NA,TGTGCCAGCAGCTTATTTTCGTCTGCGGGGAACAATGAGCAGTTCTTC,CASSLFSSAGNNEQFF
NA,TRBV5-8,TRBJ2-5,TRBD2,TGTGCCAGCAGCCCAAGACTTGCGGGGGGAGGAGAGACCCAGTACTTC,CASSPRLAGGGETQYF
NA,TRBV7-9,TRBJ2-6,TRBD1,TGTGCCAGCAGCTTGATTGGTGCGGCAGGGGGCTATGGGGCCAACGTCCTGACTTTC,CASSLIGAAGGYGANVLTF
NA,TRBV5-1,TRBJ2-7,NA,TGCGCCAGCAGCTTGGATCCCAAGCTCGCCTACGAGCAGTACTTC,CASSLDPKLAYEQYF
NA,TRBV5-4,TRBJ2-7,TRBD2,TGTGCCAGCAGCAGGGGCGGGGGGGCCTACGAGCAGTACTTC,CASSRGGGAYEQYF